This T cell receptor beta chain was found in a study of blood T cell repertoires in COVID-19. Study background: Acute-phase and convalescent COVID-19 samples originated in the United States, Italy and Spain.

TCRdb keeps only in-frame clones here, not all; method: immunoSEQ multiplex PCR. The table records about 390,000 clones, 70% to 90% of them present only once. This CDR3 comprises 13 residues. The ends were cut back, 4 bases at V and 4 bases at J, with 9 bases in the middle. Germline assignment: CDR1 SGHRS and CDR2 YFSETQ. During active infection, Seattle patients enrolled and were then monitored through disease. As for this clone: Additional DNA sequences in this sample encode the identical CDR3.

V usage is TRBV5-1 and J usage is TRBJ2-1; D may be TRBD1 (6 bases). Specimen: peripheral blood. The receptor's source is a woman aged 55-69 years with COVID-19, enrolled during active disease. The CDR3 nucleotides are TGCGCCAGCAGCAGCACAGGGTACAATGAGCAGTTCTTC. This sequence encodes CASSSTGYNEQFF.